The 27 T cell receptor beta chains listed next were all sequenced from one sample in a study of cytomegalovirus exposure and HLA in healthy donors. Use of 60 Vbeta and 13 Jbeta primers characterized the PCR. Only in-frame clones appear in the TCRdb table, and some are missing; sequencing was by immunoSEQ multiplex PCR. The repertoire has tens of thousands of clones, around 75% of them found once; the top ten carry about 8%. Sequences were obtained from PBMCs. These receptors were taken from a woman aged 30 to 39 in good health and CMV-seropositive.

The CDR3 nucleotides are TGTGCCAGCAGGGCGGACAGGGGGCGCGAGACTAATGAAAAACTGTTTTTT. Encoded protein: CASRADRGRETNEKLFF. This chain links TRBV25-1 with TRBJ1-4; 11 bases line up with TRBD1. The CDR3 has 17 amino acids. V lost 6 bases and J lost 2; bases outside the gene matches: 8. Germline CDR1 MGHDK, CDR2 SYGVNS.

V usage is TRBV5-1 and J usage is TRBJ2-1, with TRBD2 identical over 12 bases. Trimming took 3 bases from V and 1 from J; bases not matched to a gene: 2. This CDR3 spans 16 amino acids. The germline CDR1 and CDR2 sequences are SGHRS and YFSETQ. CDR3 in amino acids: CASSSGLAGSYNEQFF. DNA for the CDR3: TGCGCCAGCAGCTCGGGACTAGCGGGTTCCTACAATGAGCAGTTCTTC.

In its sample, this clone was seen a few times. The V gene is TRBV5-6, the J gene TRBJ1-5; unclear D gene. Trimming took 4 bases from V and 7 from J, leaving 15 bases between them. Germline values: CDR1 SGHDT, CDR2 YYEEEE. The CDR3 loop spans 14 amino acids. The CDR3 protein is CASSVDGAWQPQHF. The CDR3 DNA is TGTGCCAGCAGCGTGGACGGTGCATGGCAGCCCCAGCATTTT.

This clone turned up a few times. The gene calls are TRBV29-1 and TRBJ2-7, with D perhaps TRBD1 (6 bases). This CDR3 is 12 amino acids long. Germline-derived CDR1 and CDR2 are SQVTM and ANQGSEA. The ends were cut back, 5 bases at V and 3 bases at J, with 11 bases in the middle. The CDR3 here is CSVTLGGYEQYF. The CDR3 bases are TGCAGCGTTACCTTAGGGGGCTACGAGCAGTACTTC.

This sequence joins TRBV9 and TRBJ2-7; TRBD2 aligns across 8 bases. The J segment lost 4 bases and the V segment lost 0 bases, leaving 6 bases of the junction unmatched. The CDR3 covers 15 residues. Per the germline V gene, CDR1 is SGDLS and CDR2 is YYNGEE. CDR3 nucleotides: TGTGCCAGCAGCGTAGCGGCGGGAGGAAGTTACGAGCAGTACTTC. This encodes CASSVAAGGSYEQYF.

The J gene is TRBJ1-1, the V gene TRBV6-6; possible D gene TRBD1, 6 bases. The CDR3 extends over 14 amino acids. Germline V gene sequence: CDR1 MNHNY, CDR2 SVGAGI (reference sequence). V lost 4 bases and J lost 2, with 11 bases in between. CDR3 in amino acids: CASSSTGFNTEAFF. CDR3 DNA: TGTGCCAGCAGTTCCACAGGGTTCAACACTGAAGCTTTCTTT.

The V gene is TRBV7-9, the J gene TRBJ2-2, with 8 positions matching TRBD1. Germline V CDR1 and CDR2: SEHNR, FQNEAQ (reference sequence). V lost 0 bases to trimming and J lost 5 bases; unmatched junction nucleotides: 8. The CDR3 is 17 residues long. The CDR3 spells CASSLAMAGGSTGELFF. CDR3 in DNA: TGTGCCAGCAGCTTAGCTATGGCAGGGGGCTCGACCGGGGAGCTGTTTTTT.

This clone has just a few counts. V is TRBV5-6 and J is TRBJ1-2; 9 bases align to TRBD1. This CDR3 is built from 13 residues. J was trimmed by 8 bases and V by 4 bases; bases with no gene match: 6. The germline CDR1 and CDR2 sequences are SGHDT and YYEEEE. CDR3 DNA: TGTGCCAGCAGCCGATACAGGGGGCGCGGCTACACCTTC. This gives the protein CASSRYRGRGYTF.

The chain is built from TRBV7-9 and TRBJ2-5; 11 nucleotides match TRBD1. There are 16 residues in the CDR3. With 4 bases clipped from V and 5 bases from J, the junction kept 9 bases outside the gene matches. Per germline, CDR1 SEHNR and CDR2 FQNEAQ (reference sequence). Here the CDR3 reads CASSSSRTGGAETQYF. The CDR3 DNA sequence: TGTGCCAGCAGCTCTTCCCGGACAGGGGGCGCGGAGACCCAGTACTTC.

This clone was recorded a few times. The J gene is TRBJ1-1, the V gene TRBV19; D not certain. Germline values: CDR1 LNHDA, CDR2 SQIVND (reference sequence). The CDR3 is made up of 12 amino acids. Trimming stripped 3 bases from V and 1 base from J, with 3 bases between. The CDR3 sequence: CASSIQNTEAFF. For the CDR3, the DNA is TGTGCCAGTAGTATCCAGAACACTGAAGCTTTCTTT.

This clone appeared a single time. V is TRBV4-1 and J is TRBJ2-7, with D possibly TRBD2 on 6 matching bases. CDR1 is MGHRA, CDR2 YSYEKL, per germline. The V end was cut by 1 base, the J end by 2 bases, with 12 bases between. This CDR3 contains 15 residues. CDR3 in amino acids: CASSQGRLGAYEQYF. The DNA for the CDR3 is TGCGCCAGCAGCCAAGGAAGACTAGGAGCCTACGAGCAGTACTTC.

This chain joins TRBV28 and TRBJ2-1, with TRBD2 identical over 9 bases. CDR1 is MDHEN and CDR2 is SYDVKM in the germline V gene. The junction had 7 bases not matched to a gene; V was cut back by 6 bases and J by 4 bases. The CDR3 has 15 amino acids. The CDR3 DNA reads TGTGCCAGCAGGGGGGGGCGGGAGGGTTACAATGAGCAGTTCTTC. Its protein product is CASRGGREGYNEQFF. The full variable domain, with the rest looked up from reference TRBV28 and TRBJ2-1, is DVKVTQSSRYLVKRTGEKVFLECVQDMDHENMFWYRQDPGLGLRLIYFSYDVKMKEKGDIPEGYSVSREKKERFSLILESASTNQTSMYLCASRGGREGYNEQFFGPGTRLTVL.

This chain links TRBV5-1 with TRBJ1-1; 7 nucleotides agree with TRBD1. CDR1 and CDR2 (germline): SGHRS, YFSETQ. V dropped 7 bases and J dropped 0; count of bases not matched to a gene: 3. This CDR3 region has 13 residues. The CDR3 is CASFQGVNTEAFF. The CDR3 nucleotides are TGCGCCAGCTTCCAGGGGGTGAACACTGAAGCTTTCTTT.

This clone came up a few times. The genes are TRBV5-1 and TRBJ1-2, with a possible D match to TRBD1 (6 bases). This CDR3 comprises 14 residues. CDR1 is SGHRS and CDR2 is YFSETQ in the germline V gene. V lost 0 bases, J lost 6 bases, and 12 bases lay in between. CDR3 DNA: TGCGCCAGCAGCTTGGCTGGGGCAGGGGATGGCTACACCTTC. This translates into CASSLAGAGDGYTF.

The chain couples TRBV27 to TRBJ2-7; 9 positions agree with TRBD1. V lost 5 bases to trimming and J lost 2 bases; unmatched junction nucleotides: 13. CDR1 and CDR2 from the germline V gene are MNHEY and SMNVEV (reference sequence). CDR3 size: 17 residues. For the CDR3, the DNA is TGTGCCAGCAGTCGTCCCTTTGCCGGGACAGGGACCTACGAGCAGTACTTC. Its translation is CASSRPFAGTGTYEQYF.

CDR3 sequence reads: CASSLGPGEHEQFF. CDR3 sequence (DNA): TGTGCCAGCAGCTTAGGTCCAGGGGAACATGAGCAGTTCTTC. The rearrangement joins TRBV7-3 to TRBJ2-1; TRBD1 might be the D (6 bases). CDR1 and CDR2 (germline): SGHTA, FQGTGA. The CDR3 runs 14 residues. Trimming removed 2 bases from V and 8 bases from J, with 13 bases in between.

The rearrangement links TRBV28 to TRBJ2-7; possibly TRBD2 for D (6 bases). Trimming stripped 10 bases from V and 0 bases from J, with 10 bases between. Germline lookup yields CDR1 MDHEN and CDR2 SYDVKM. CDR3 length: 12 amino acids. CDR3 DNA: TGTGCCACGGGACTCCTCTCCTACGAGCAGTACTTC. This translates into CATGLLSYEQYF.

The V and J genes are TRBV7-2 and TRBJ2-7, with 9 bases lining up with TRBD1. J was trimmed by 7 bases and V by 4 bases; bases with no gene match: 8. Germline loops: CDR1 SGHTA, CDR2 FQGNSA. CDR3 length: 14 residues. CDR3 in DNA: TGTGCCAGCAGCTCCGGGACAGGGCGGGGAGAGCAGTACTTC. This gives the protein CASSSGTGRGEQYF. Complete variable domain (other parts from reference TRBV7-2 and TRBJ2-7): GAGVSQSPSNKVTEKGKDVELRCDPISGHTALYWYRQSLGQGLEFLIYFQGNSAPDKSGLPSDRFSAERTGGSVSTLTIQRTQQEDSAVYLCASSSGTGRGEQYFGPGTRLTVT.

The chain uses TRBV2 and TRBJ2-7; tentatively, D is TRBD1 (6 bases). Per germline, CDR1 SNHLY and CDR2 FYNNEI. V gave up 6 bases and J gave up 5 bases, with 11 bases separating them. CDR3 length: 12 amino acids. In nucleotides, the CDR3 is TGTGCCAGCAGAAACAGGGCGGACGAGCAGTACTTC. This codes for CASRNRADEQYF.

V is TRBV5-6 and J is TRBJ2-7, with TRBD1 as a possible D gene (5 bases). Between the trimmed V and J ends, which lost 6 bases and 5 bases, there was a span of 15 bases. This CDR3 comprises 13 residues. Germline CDR1 is SGHDT and CDR2 is YYEEEE. The CDR3 bases are TGTGCCAGCACAGGGCGAATCTTCCACGAGCAGTACTTC. Translating gives CASTGRIFHEQYF.

The rearrangement joins TRBV5-4 to TRBJ1-2, with D perhaps TRBD1 (6 bases). V was cut by 4 bases and J by 7 bases, with 14 bases left in between. In germline, CDR1 is SGHNT, CDR2 YYREEE (reference sequence). The CDR3 consists of 13 residues. In DNA, the CDR3 is TGTGCCAGCAGCCACCCTACAGGGTGTGGCTACACCTTC. This codes for CASSHPTGCGYTF.

This clone has only a few counts. The V gene is TRBV19, the J gene TRBJ2-1, with TRBD1 matching 8 bases. V was clipped by 9 bases and J by 8 bases; unmatched bases: 9. Germline CDR1 reads LNHDA; CDR2 reads SQIVND (reference sequence). CDR3 length: 13 amino acids. CDR3 nucleotide sequence: TGTGCCAGCCAGGGGGCCGATCGCTATGAGCAGTTCTTC. Residues: CASQGADRYEQFF.

The DNA for the CDR3 is TGTGCCAGCAGTCTAGCGGGCTATGAGCAGTTCTTC. Encoded protein: CASSLAGYEQFF. The chain combines TRBV6-6 with TRBJ2-1; 8 positions agree with TRBD2. V shed 5 bases, J shed 8 bases, and the junction held 2 bases outside the gene matches. The CDR3 loop spans 12 amino acids. Germline CDR1 reads MNHNY; CDR2 reads SVGAGI (reference sequence).

The J gene is TRBJ1-4, the V gene TRBV7-9, with TRBD1 matching 9 bases. The germline V gene has CDR1 SEHNR and CDR2 FQNEAQ (reference sequence). CDR3 length equals 13 residues. The V segment lost 8 bases and the J segment 5 bases; nucleotides outside the gene matches: 3. CDR3 nucleotides: TGTGCCAGCCTTGGGACAGGGAATGAAAAACTGTTTTTT. Protein sequence: CASLGTGNEKLFF.

The chain joins TRBV6-5 to TRBJ2-1, with D unresolved. The CDR3 is 13 residues long. V gave up 5 bases and J gave up 8 bases, with 13 bases separating them. The germline V gene encodes CDR1 MNHEY and CDR2 SVGAGI. Here the CDR3 DNA reads TGTGCCAGCAGTCCACACCTTGACTATGAGCAGTTCTTC. This encodes CASSPHLDYEQFF.

The rearrangement links TRBV6-1 to TRBJ2-7, with TRBD2 identical over 8 bases. V lost 3 bases, J lost 5 bases, and 15 bases stayed unmatched. CDR3 length equals 17 residues. The germline V gene encodes CDR1 MNHNS and CDR2 SASEGT. Here the CDR3 reads CASSDQGTRIAENEQYF. CDR3 bases: TGTGCCAGCAGTGATCAGGGGACTAGAATCGCCGAAAACGAGCAGTACTTC.

The chain recombines TRBV7-6 with TRBJ1-1, with D possibly matching TRBD1 (5 bases). Germline loops: CDR1 SGHVS, CDR2 FNYEAQ. V was clipped by 3 bases and J by 1 base, with 6 bases between them. This CDR3 has 13 amino acids. The CDR3 DNA reads as TGTGCCAGCAGCTTCAGGGAGAACACTGAAGCTTTCTTT. It encodes CASSFRENTEAFF. Full variable domain (outside the CDR3, taken from reference TRBV7-6 and TRBJ1-1): GAGVSQSPRYKVTKRGQDVALRCDPISGHVSLYWYRQALGQGPEFLTYFNYEAQQDKSGLPNDRFSAERPEGSISTLTIQRTEQRDSAMYRCASSFRENTEAFFGQGTRLTVV.